These 30 T cell receptor beta chains came from one sample sequenced in a study of cytomegalovirus exposure and HLA in healthy donors. Primers included in the PCR were 60 Vbeta and 13 Jbeta primers. Sequenced by immunoSEQ multiplex PCR; TCRdb stores in-frame clones only, minus some. This table has 130,000 or so clones, about 80% appearing once. Input material: PBMCs. These receptors were collected from a woman between 18 and 30 years old in good health and CMV-seronegative.

The DNA for the CDR3 is TGTGCCAGCAGCCCGCTTTCGGGGACCGGGGAGCTGTTTTTT. Translated, it gives CASSPLSGTGELFF. V is TRBV5-6 and J is TRBJ2-2; possibly TRBD2 for D (5 bases). Trimming stripped 4 bases from V and 5 bases from J, with 12 bases between. Germline lookup yields CDR1 SGHDT and CDR2 YYEEEE. The CDR3 is made up of 14 amino acids.

The V and J genes are TRBV10-1 and TRBJ2-3, with D tentatively TRBD2 (5 bases). Trimming shortened V by 3 bases and J by 7 bases, and 11 bases separated the two germline ends. Germline V gene lookup returns CDR1 WNHNN and CDR2 SYGVQD (reference sequence). This CDR3 region has 13 residues. The CDR3 loop reads CASSEGIGNTQYF. The CDR3, as DNA: TGCGCCAGCAGTGAAGGTATCGGGAATACGCAGTATTTT.

The chain recombines TRBV25-1 with TRBJ2-5, with 10 positions matching TRBD1. Losses at the gene ends were 3 bases for V and 11 bases for J; bases not matched to a gene: 12. Germline CDR1 is MGHDK and CDR2 is SYGVNS. The CDR3 totals 15 residues. The CDR3 region has the DNA TGTGCCAGCAGTGAGATAGGGACAGGGGCAGGGGAGCAGTACTTC. This encodes CASSEIGTGAGEQYF.

The chain recombines TRBV7-6 with TRBJ1-1; tentatively, D is TRBD1 (5 bases). Trimming cost V 0 bases and J 5 bases, with 10 bases left between them. The CDR3 is 14 amino acids. Germline V gene lookup returns CDR1 SGHVS and CDR2 FNYEAQ. The CDR3 DNA follows: TGTGCCAGCAGCTTAGCTAGGGCAGGGACTGAAGCTTTCTTT. As protein: CASSLARAGTEAFF.

The chain has TRBV5-1 and TRBJ1-2; tentatively, D is TRBD1 (6 bases). Germline-derived CDR1 and CDR2 are SGHRS and YFSETQ. Trimming left V 3 bases short and J 8 bases short, with 14 bases between. The CDR3 contains 13 residues. This CDR3 is CASSSSGGEGYTF. CDR3 nucleotide sequence: TGCGCCAGCAGCTCCTCGGGGGGCGAGGGCTACACCTTC.

V and J are TRBV4-1 and TRBJ2-7; D unclear. There are 13 residues in the CDR3. With 4 bases removed from V and 3 bases from J, the gap between germline ends came to 10 bases. In germline, CDR1 is MGHRA, CDR2 YSYEKL. The CDR3 DNA reads as TGCGCCAGCAGCCCTAGAGTGAGCTACGAGCAGTACTTC. Translation gives CASSPRVSYEQYF.

The rearrangement joins TRBV5-1 to TRBJ1-2; D possibly corresponds to TRBD1 (5 bases). With 1 base removed from V and 4 bases from J, the gap between germline ends came to 11 bases. CDR1 is SGHRS and CDR2 is YFSETQ in the germline V gene. This CDR3 contains 14 residues. CDR3 residues: CASSLLQDSYGYTF. CDR3 DNA sequence: TGCGCCAGCAGCTTGCTACAGGATAGCTATGGCTACACCTTC.

The genes are TRBV28 and TRBJ1-2; 8 nucleotides align to TRBD1. This CDR3 comprises 12 residues. The germline V gene has CDR1 MDHEN and CDR2 SYDVKM. J lost 4 bases, V lost 9 bases, and 4 bases had no gene match. In DNA, the CDR3 is TGTGCCAGTTCCGACAGGGGCTATGGCTACACCTTC. Its protein product is CASSDRGYGYTF.

This clone was seen a single time. The chain combines TRBV4-1 with TRBJ1-1; no reliable D call. Germline lookup yields CDR1 MGHRA and CDR2 YSYEKL. V was cut by 1 base and J by 0 bases, with 12 bases left in between. The CDR3 is 16 residues long. The DNA of the CDR3 is TGCGCCAGCAGCCAAGTCGGGGTAGGGCTGAACACTGAAGCTTTCTTT. Protein: CASSQVGVGLNTEAFF.

The rearrangement links TRBV18 to TRBJ2-3; D is perhaps TRBD1 (6 bases). V was cut by 5 bases and J by 2 bases, with 14 bases left in between. The germline gives CDR1 KGHSH, CDR2 LQKENI. CDR3 length equals 15 residues. CDR3 sequence reads: CASSSRTVTTDTQYF. The DNA for the CDR3 is TGTGCCAGCTCATCCCGGACAGTAACCACAGATACGCAGTATTTT.

The rearrangement uses TRBV7-2 and TRBJ2-7; perhaps TRBD2 as D (5 bases). The CDR3 has 14 residues. CDR1 is SGHTA and CDR2 is FQGNSA in the germline V gene. V dropped 5 bases and J dropped 1 base, with 12 bases sitting between them. DNA for the CDR3: TGTGCCAGCAGCCGGGCGAGGGCGTCCTACGAGCAGTACTTC. Residues: CASSRARASYEQYF.

The chain recombines TRBV7-9 with TRBJ2-5; D not resolved. The CDR3 covers 12 residues. Trimming removed 1 base at V and 10 bases at J, with 10 bases between. CDR1 is SEHNR, CDR2 FQNEAQ, per germline (reference sequence). CDR3 loop: CASSLGQRSQYF. CDR3 nucleotide sequence: TGTGCCAGCAGCTTAGGCCAGAGGAGCCAGTACTTC.

The gene calls are TRBV4-1 and TRBJ1-4; D is unresolved. CDR1 is MGHRA and CDR2 is YSYEKL in the germline V gene. This CDR3 comprises 15 residues. V lost 1 base to trimming and J lost 12 bases, with 18 bases between them. The CDR3 coding sequence is TGCGCCAGCAGCCAAGGAGAGTGGCTCGCGGCGGAACTGTTTTTT. This gives the protein CASSQGEWLAAELFF.

This clone was observed a handful of times. The V call is TRBV9, the J call TRBJ2-3; 7 nucleotides align to TRBD2. This CDR3 spans 16 amino acids. Unmatched junction bases numbered 11, after V lost 5 bases and J lost 2 bases. The germline gives CDR1 SGDLS, CDR2 YYNGEE. CDR3 sequence reads: CASRELSSGYTDTQYF. CDR3 coding DNA: TGTGCCAGCAGGGAACTTTCTAGCGGCTACACAGATACGCAGTATTTT.

This chain links TRBV6-6 with TRBJ1-1, with 7 bases identical to TRBD1. Per the germline V gene, CDR1 is MNHNY and CDR2 is SVGAGI (reference sequence). V trimming: 5 bases; J trimming: 7 bases; junction bases outside the gene matches: 4. The CDR3 has 12 residues. The chain's CDR3 is CASSPRTGEAFF. The CDR3 DNA reads as TGTGCCAGCAGTCCTCGGACAGGTGAAGCTTTCTTT.

The chain employs TRBV2 and TRBJ2-2; 8 positions match TRBD2. The CDR3 runs to 14 residues. The V gene end was trimmed by 10 bases and the J gene end by 3 bases; junction bases not matched to a gene: 7. Germline V gives CDR1 SNHLY, CDR2 FYNNEI. The CDR3 DNA follows: TGTGCCACAAGGGCCGGGAGGGACACCGGGGAGCTGTTTTTT. Its translation is CATRAGRDTGELFF.

As DNA, the CDR3 is TGTGCCAGCAGCTTACTAAAGGGGTCTGGCTACACCTTC. It yields the protein CASSLLKGSGYTF. This chain uses TRBV7-2 with TRBJ1-2, with D possibly being TRBD1 (5 bases). V shed 2 bases and J shed 7 bases, with 11 bases lying between them. This CDR3 is 13 amino acids long. Germline CDR1 and CDR2: SGHTA and FQGNSA. Looking up the rest from reference TRBV7-2 and TRBJ1-2 gives the full variable domain: GAGVSQSPSNKVTEKGKDVELRCDPISGHTALYWYRQSLGQGLEFLIYFQGNSAPDKSGLPSDRFSAERTGGSVSTLTIQRTQQEDSAVYLCASSLLKGSGYTFGSGTRLTVV.

The gene calls are TRBV14 and TRBJ2-2; D gene ambiguous. Trimming took off 6 bases at V and 7 bases at J, with 12 bases between the two ends. In germline, CDR1 is SGHDN, CDR2 FVKESK. CDR3 length: 13 amino acids. The CDR3 DNA reads TGTGCCAGCAGAAAACAAGTTCTCGGGGAGCTGTTTTTT. It translates to CASRKQVLGELFF.

This clone was seen a handful of times. The rearrangement uses TRBV7-2 and TRBJ2-6; maybe TRBD1 (5 bases). V was pared by 1 base and J by 0 bases, with 10 bases between. The CDR3 extends over 17 amino acids. CDR1 is SGHTA and CDR2 is FQGNSA in the germline V gene. CDR3 loop: CASSLVAGHSGANVLTF. In nucleotides, the CDR3 is TGTGCCAGCAGCTTAGTGGCAGGGCACTCTGGGGCCAACGTCCTGACTTTC.

The chain carries TRBV19 and TRBJ2-3; TRBD1 is a possible D gene (6 bases). The CDR3 covers 14 residues. Germline V gene data show CDR1 as LNHDA and CDR2 as SQIVND (reference sequence). V lost 5 bases to trimming and J lost 6 bases, with 15 bases between them. CDR3 in amino acids: CASSPTGSLDTQYF. The CDR3 nucleotides are TGTGCCAGTAGTCCGACAGGTTCTTTGGATACGCAGTATTTT.

The rearrangement uses TRBV14 and TRBJ1-2; 7 nucleotides agree with TRBD1. CDR1 and CDR2 (germline): SGHDN, FVKESK. Trimming at V came to 5 bases and at J to 4 bases, leaving 7 bases not matched to a gene. The CDR3 is 14 residues long. The CDR3 sequence: CASSSRGLFYGYTF. The DNA for the CDR3 is TGTGCCAGCAGCTCTAGGGGGCTATTCTATGGCTACACCTTC.

The chain employs TRBV10-3 and TRBJ1-1; the D is unclear. Germline-derived CDR1 and CDR2 are ENHRY and SYGVKD. The germline V and J ends were trimmed by 6 bases and 2 bases, with 10 bases remaining between them. CDR3 length: 13 amino acids. The CDR3 sequence: CAISADFNTEAFF. CDR3 nucleotides: TGTGCCATCAGCGCCGACTTCAACACTGAAGCTTTCTTT.

The chain is built from TRBV2 and TRBJ2-3, with D tentatively TRBD2 (6 bases). The CDR3 spans 16 residues. Between the trimmed V and J ends, which lost 4 bases and 6 bases, there was a span of 20 bases. Germline CDR1 SNHLY, CDR2 FYNNEI. The CDR3 sequence: CASSGSGGGPGDTQYF. In nucleotides, the CDR3 is TGTGCCAGCAGTGGCAGTGGTGGAGGGCCAGGGGATACGCAGTATTTT.

The chain has TRBV18 and TRBJ1-1, with a weak D call TRBD1 (5 bases). CDR1 is KGHSH and CDR2 is LQKENI in the germline V gene. Trimming left V 4 bases short and J 0 bases short, with 9 bases between. The CDR3 is 14 amino acids. The CDR3 spells CASSLQGVNTEAFF. CDR3 DNA sequence: TGTGCCAGCTCACTGCAGGGTGTGAACACTGAAGCTTTCTTT. The full variable domain, completed using reference TRBV18 and TRBJ1-1, is NAGVMQNPRHLVRRRGQEARLRCSPMKGHSHVYWYRQLPEEGLKFMVYLQKENIIDESGMPKERFSAEFPKEGPSILRIQQVVRGDSAAYFCASSLQGVNTEAFFGQGTRLTVV.

For the CDR3, the DNA is TGTGCCAGCAGCGTAGGGGGGGAGAACACTGAAGCTTTCTTT. This sequence encodes CASSVGGENTEAFF. The chain joins TRBV11-3 to TRBJ1-1, with a weak D call TRBD1 (6 bases). Trimming took off 5 bases at V and 1 base at J, with 11 bases between the two ends. CDR1 is SGHNT, CDR2 YENEEA, per germline. CDR3 length: 14 amino acids.

This chain links TRBV7-2 with TRBJ2-5; 7 bases are a match to TRBD2. The CDR3 covers 15 residues. V trimming: 5 bases; J trimming: 7 bases; junction bases outside the gene matches: 13. From germline, CDR1 is SGHTA and CDR2 FQGNSA. CDR3 loop: CASSGGTTRTGTQYF. The CDR3 DNA sequence: TGTGCCAGCAGCGGAGGGACTACCCGGACCGGGACCCAGTACTTC.

The chain recombines TRBV10-3 with TRBJ2-1; TRBD2 aligns across 7 bases. The germline V gene encodes CDR1 ENHRY and CDR2 SYGVKD. This CDR3 contains 15 residues. Trimming took 2 bases from V and 8 from J; bases not matched to a gene: 9. The CDR3 is CAISEPRTSGDEQFF. CDR3 nucleotide sequence: TGTGCCATCAGTGAGCCACGGACTAGTGGCGATGAGCAGTTCTTC.

V and J are TRBV4-1 and TRBJ1-4, with 9 nucleotides matching TRBD1. The CDR3 totals 16 residues. CDR1 is MGHRA, CDR2 YSYEKL, per germline. V lost 1 base and J lost 5; bases outside the gene matches: 5. The CDR3 nucleotides read TGCGCCAGCAGCCAAGCCACCGGGACAGGGAATGAAAAACTGTTTTTT. This codes for CASSQATGTGNEKLFF.

This clone came up a few times. The V call is TRBV6-5, the J call TRBJ2-4, with TRBD1 as a possible D gene (6 bases). This CDR3 has 15 residues. The germline V gene encodes CDR1 MNHEY and CDR2 SVGAGI. V shed 5 bases and J shed 3 bases, with 14 bases lying between them. DNA of the CDR3: TGTGCCAGCAGTCCACAGGGCGTAGGCAAAAACATTCAGTACTTC. Amino acids: CASSPQGVGKNIQYF.

In the case of this clone: At the DNA level, this CDR3 is encoded by other sequences in the same sample as well. The chain couples TRBV27 to TRBJ2-3, with 8 bases aligning to TRBD1. CDR3 length: 15 residues. The V gene's germline CDR1 is MNHEY and CDR2 SMNVEV (reference sequence). After removal of 3 bases from V and 1 base from J, the junction contained 3 bases not matched to a gene. The CDR3 loop is CASSLIQGGTDTQYF. CDR3 DNA: TGTGCCAGCAGTTTGATACAGGGGGGCACAGATACGCAGTATTTT.